This entry lists 11 T cell receptor beta chains sequenced from one sample in a study of chemoradiotherapy in HPV16-positive cancers. Assay used: immunoSEQ multiplex PCR; TCRdb lists only in-frame clones, some missing. The table has about 53,000 clones, roughly 90% seen once. Sample: blood, taken from a patient who underwent chemoradiotherapy. These receptor sequences come from a human donor with HPV-associated anogenital cancer.

V gene TRBV27 combines with J gene TRBJ1-2; TRBD1 matches at 11 bases. Germline CDR1 and CDR2: MNHEY and SMNVEV (reference sequence). The CDR3 loop spans 15 amino acids. V dropped 6 bases and J dropped 8; count of bases not matched to a gene: 11. CDR3: CASSKGQGGVGGYTF. DNA for the CDR3: TGTGCCAGCAGCAAGGGACAGGGGGGGGTGGGGGGCTACACCTTC.

V and J are TRBV4-1 and TRBJ2-3, with 8 bases aligning to TRBD2. The CDR3 spans 16 residues. The V and J ends lost 2 bases and 3 bases, in that order; junction bases with no gene match: 7. The germline V gene encodes CDR1 MGHRA and CDR2 YSYEKL. Here the CDR3 reads CASSQRGGLRTDTQYF. CDR3 DNA: TGCGCCAGCAGCCAACGGGGGGGTCTAAGGACAGATACGCAGTATTTT.

The V gene is TRBV4-3, the J gene TRBJ1-4; D uncertain. V was trimmed by 6 bases and J by 5 bases, leaving 10 bases between them. CDR1 LGHNA and CDR2 YSLEER come from the germline V gene. The CDR3 is 13 amino acids. CDR3 DNA sequence: TGCGCCAGCAGTACACGGGCAAATGAAAAACTGTTTTTT. Translated: CASSTRANEKLFF.

The chain employs TRBV7-2 and TRBJ2-2, with a weak D call TRBD1 (7 bases). This CDR3 spans 16 amino acids. V lost 4 bases to trimming and J lost 0 bases, with 12 bases between them. Germline values: CDR1 SGHTA, CDR2 FQGNSA. CDR3 nucleotide sequence: TGTGCCAGCAGCTCCCAGGGGGGAACGAACACCGGGGAGCTGTTTTTT. Protein product: CASSSQGGTNTGELFF. Complete variable domain (other parts from reference TRBV7-2 and TRBJ2-2): GAGVSQSPSNKVTEKGKDVELRCDPISGHTALYWYRQSLGQGLEFLIYFQGNSAPDKSGLPSDRFSAERTGGSVSTLTIQRTQQEDSAVYLCASSSQGGTNTGELFFGEGSRLTVL.

CDR3 region: CASSWTGSSYEQYF. In nucleotides, the CDR3 is TGTGCCAGCAGTTGGACAGGGTCCTCCTACGAGCAGTACTTC. The chain employs TRBV6-5 and TRBJ2-7, with TRBD1 matching 8 bases. Germline V lookup: CDR1 MNHEY, CDR2 SVGAGI. V was clipped by 4 bases and J by 0 bases; unmatched bases: 2. The CDR3 totals 14 residues.

V is TRBV5-4 and J is TRBJ2-7; D possibly matches TRBD1 or TRBD2 (7 bases each). Between the trimmed V and J ends, which lost 6 bases and 0 bases, there was a span of 19 bases. CDR1 is SGHNT, CDR2 YYREEE, per germline (reference sequence). The CDR3 loop spans 16 amino acids. CDR3 DNA sequence: TGTGCCAGCACCCCTCGGGGGGACAGCCTCTCCTACGAGCAGTACTTC. This gives the protein CASTPRGDSLSYEQYF.

V is TRBV5-5 and J is TRBJ1-4, with D hard to call. The V gene lost 3 bases and the J gene lost 7 bases, with 16 bases spanning the gap. This CDR3 has 15 amino acids. Germline CDR1 is SGHKS and CDR2 is YYEKEE (reference sequence). CDR3 region: CASSSPDTIFEKLFF. The CDR3 bases are TGTGCCAGCAGCTCCCCCGACACAATCTTTGAAAAACTGTTTTTT. The full variable domain, completed using reference TRBV5-5 and TRBJ1-4, is DAGVTQSPTHLIKTRGQQVTLRCSPISGHKSVSWYQQVLGQGPQFIFQYYEKEERGRGNFPDRFSARQFPNYSSELNVNALLLGDSALYLCASSSPDTIFEKLFFGSGTQLSVL.

The chain is built from TRBV19 and TRBJ1-5, with 8 bases aligning to TRBD1. Trimming removed 5 bases from V and 5 bases from J; junction bases left unmatched: 8. Germline V gives CDR1 LNHDA, CDR2 SQIVND (reference sequence). The CDR3 is 15 amino acids. The CDR3 region is CASSDGQGRYQPQHF. As DNA, the CDR3 is TGTGCCAGTAGTGACGGACAGGGTCGGTATCAGCCCCAGCATTTT.

The gene calls are TRBV19 and TRBJ1-1, with 8 bases identical to TRBD1. This CDR3 contains 15 residues. V shed 7 bases, J shed 8 bases, and the junction held 15 bases outside the gene matches. The germline V gene has CDR1 LNHDA and CDR2 SQIVND (reference sequence). The DNA of the CDR3 is TGTGCCAGTAATAACCGCCGGGACAGGCTTCTCGAAGCTTTCTTT. Translating it yields CASNNRRDRLLEAFF.

The CDR3 spells CASSQPRGASYNSPLHF. The CDR3 nucleotides read TGTGCCAGCAGCCAACCCAGGGGGGCTTCCTATAATTCACCCCTCCACTTT. The chain recombines TRBV14 with TRBJ1-6; 7 bases map to TRBD1. With V trimmed by 2 bases and J by 1 base, 5 bases remained unmatched. The length of the CDR3 is 17 residues. Looked up from germline, CDR1 is SGHDN and CDR2 is FVKESK.

This chain uses TRBV6-1 with TRBJ1-1; D is undetermined. CDR1 and CDR2 from the germline V gene are MNHNS and SASEGT. Trimming removed 4 bases from V and 11 bases from J, with 11 bases in between. This CDR3 is 11 amino acids long. The CDR3 sequence is CASSGPLPAFF. The CDR3 DNA is TGTGCCAGCAGTGGGCCGTTGCCCGCTTTCTTT.